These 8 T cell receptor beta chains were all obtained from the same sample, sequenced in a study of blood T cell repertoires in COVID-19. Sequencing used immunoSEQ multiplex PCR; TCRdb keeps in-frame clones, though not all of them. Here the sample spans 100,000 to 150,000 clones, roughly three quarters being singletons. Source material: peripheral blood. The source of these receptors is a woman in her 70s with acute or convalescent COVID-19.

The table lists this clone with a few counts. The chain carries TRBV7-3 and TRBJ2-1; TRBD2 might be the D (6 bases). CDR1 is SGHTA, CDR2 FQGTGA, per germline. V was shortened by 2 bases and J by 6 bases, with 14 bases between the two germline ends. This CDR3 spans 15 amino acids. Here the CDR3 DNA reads TGTGCCAGCAGCTTAGTCGGGAGTCGGACCAATGAGCAGTTCTTC. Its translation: CASSLVGSRTNEQFF. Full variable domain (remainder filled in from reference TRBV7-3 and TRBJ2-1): GAGVSQTPSNKVTEKGKYVELRCDPISGHTALYWYRQSLGQGPEFLIYFQGTGAADDSGLPNDRFFAVRPEGSVSTLKIQRTERGDSAVYLCASSLVGSRTNEQFFGPGTRLTVL.

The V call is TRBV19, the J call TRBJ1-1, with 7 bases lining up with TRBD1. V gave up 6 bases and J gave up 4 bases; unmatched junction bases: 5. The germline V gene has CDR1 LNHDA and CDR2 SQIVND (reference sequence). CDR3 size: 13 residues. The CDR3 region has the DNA TGTGCCAGTAGGCCGACAGGGACCACTGAAGCTTTCTTT. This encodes CASRPTGTTEAFF. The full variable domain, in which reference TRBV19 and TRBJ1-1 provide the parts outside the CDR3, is DGGITQSPKYLFRKEGQNVTLSCEQNLNHDAMYWYRQDPGQGLRLIYYSQIVNDFQKGDIAEGYSVSREKKESFPLTVTSAQKNPTAFYLCASRPTGTTEAFFGQGTRLTVV.

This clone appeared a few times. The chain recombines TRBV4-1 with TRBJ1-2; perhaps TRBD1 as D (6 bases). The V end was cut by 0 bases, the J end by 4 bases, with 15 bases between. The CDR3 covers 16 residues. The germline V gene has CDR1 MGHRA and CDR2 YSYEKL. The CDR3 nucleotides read TGCGCCAGCAGCCAAGAGTTCCCAGGGGTTCGCTATGGCTACACCTTC. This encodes CASSQEFPGVRYGYTF.

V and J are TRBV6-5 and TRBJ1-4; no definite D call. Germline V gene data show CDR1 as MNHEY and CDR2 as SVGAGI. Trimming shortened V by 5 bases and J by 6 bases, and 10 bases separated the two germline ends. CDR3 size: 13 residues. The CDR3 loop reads CASSRHWDEKLFF. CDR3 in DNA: TGTGCCAGCAGTAGACACTGGGATGAAAAACTGTTTTTT.

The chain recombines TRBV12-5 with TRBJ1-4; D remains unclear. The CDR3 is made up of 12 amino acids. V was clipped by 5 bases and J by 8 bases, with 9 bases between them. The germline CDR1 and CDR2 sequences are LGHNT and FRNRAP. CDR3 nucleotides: TGTGCTAGTGGTACCGGAGGGGAAAAACTGTTTTTT. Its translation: CASGTGGEKLFF.

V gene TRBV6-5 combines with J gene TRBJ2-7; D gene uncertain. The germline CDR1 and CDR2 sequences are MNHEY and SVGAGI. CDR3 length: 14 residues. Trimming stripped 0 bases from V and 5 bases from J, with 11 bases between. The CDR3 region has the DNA TGTGCCAGCAGTTACTCCTTTTCAGGCGACGAGCAGTACTTC. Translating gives CASSYSFSGDEQYF.

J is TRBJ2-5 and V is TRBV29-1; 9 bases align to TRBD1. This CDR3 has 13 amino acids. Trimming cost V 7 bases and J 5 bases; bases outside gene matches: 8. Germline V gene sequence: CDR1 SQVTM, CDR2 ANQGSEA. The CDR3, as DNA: TGCAGCGCCTCCCCCGGGACAGGGGAGACCCAGTACTTC. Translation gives CSASPGTGETQYF.

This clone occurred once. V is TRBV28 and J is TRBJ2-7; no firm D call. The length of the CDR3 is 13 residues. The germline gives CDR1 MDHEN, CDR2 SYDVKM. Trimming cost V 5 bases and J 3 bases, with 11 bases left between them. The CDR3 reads CASSPVDIYEQYF. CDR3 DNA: TGTGCCAGCAGTCCCGTTGACATCTACGAGCAGTACTTC.